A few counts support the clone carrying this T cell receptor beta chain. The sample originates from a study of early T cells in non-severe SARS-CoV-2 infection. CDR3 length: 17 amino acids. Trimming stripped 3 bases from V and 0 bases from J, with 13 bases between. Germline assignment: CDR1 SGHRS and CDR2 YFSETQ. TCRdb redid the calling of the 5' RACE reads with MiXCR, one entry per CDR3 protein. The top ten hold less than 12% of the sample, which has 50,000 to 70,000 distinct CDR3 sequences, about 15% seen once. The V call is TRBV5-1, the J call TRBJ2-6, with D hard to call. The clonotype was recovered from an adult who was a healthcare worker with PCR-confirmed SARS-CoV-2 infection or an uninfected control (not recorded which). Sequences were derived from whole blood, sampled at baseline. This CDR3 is CASSSPDTNSGANVLTF. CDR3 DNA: TGCGCCAGCAGCTCGCCCGACACCAACTCTGGGGCCAACGTCCTGACTTTC.